This T cell receptor (beta chain) was documented in a study of cytomegalovirus exposure and HLA in healthy donors. This CDR3 spans 13 amino acids. CDR1 is MNHNS and CDR2 is SASEGT in the germline V gene. V shed 3 bases and J 8 bases; nucleotides not matched to a gene: 6. Method: immunoSEQ multiplex PCR; TCRdb's copy keeps in-frame clones and lacks some. The table lists 110,000 to 150,000 clones, just over 90% of them singletons. Source material: PBMCs. The genes are TRBV6-1 and TRBJ1-2, with 7 bases fitting TRBD1. The sequence derives from a man aged 18 to 29 in good health and CMV-seronegative. The CDR3 coding sequence is TGTGCCAGCAGTGAGCCCAGGGGGGTCGGCTACACCTTC. It translates to CASSEPRGVGYTF.